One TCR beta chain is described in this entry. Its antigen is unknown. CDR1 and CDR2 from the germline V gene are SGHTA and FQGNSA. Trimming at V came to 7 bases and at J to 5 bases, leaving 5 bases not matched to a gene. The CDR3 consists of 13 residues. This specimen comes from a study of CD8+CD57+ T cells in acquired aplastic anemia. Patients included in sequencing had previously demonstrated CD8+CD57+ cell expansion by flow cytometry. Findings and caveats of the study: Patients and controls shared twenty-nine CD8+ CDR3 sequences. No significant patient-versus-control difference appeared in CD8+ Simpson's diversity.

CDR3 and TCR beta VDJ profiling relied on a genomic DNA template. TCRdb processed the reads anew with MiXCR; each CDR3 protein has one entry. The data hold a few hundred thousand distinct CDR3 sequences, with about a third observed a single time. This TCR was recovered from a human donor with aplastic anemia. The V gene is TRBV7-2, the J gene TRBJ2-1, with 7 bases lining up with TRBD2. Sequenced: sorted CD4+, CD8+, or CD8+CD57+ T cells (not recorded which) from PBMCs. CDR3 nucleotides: TGTGCCAGCAAAGGGAGGGGCCACAATGAGCAGTTCTTC. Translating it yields CASKGRGHNEQFF.